Listed below are T cell receptor beta chains from one sample, sequenced in a study of blood T cell repertoires in COVID-19. Only in-frame clones appear in the TCRdb table, and some are missing; sequencing was by immunoSEQ multiplex PCR. Of roughly 160,000 clones in the sample, 75% to 90% are singletons; the top ten hold roughly 2.9%. Sequenced: peripheral blood. The receptors derive from a woman aged 60-75 years with acute or convalescent COVID-19. Each CDR3 is given with its conserved first and last residue. A D gene is named only where the DNA matches it firmly. Part of the rows lack a size; the others show once, few, many or a class for expanded clones.

d_gene	abundance	v_gene	j_gene	CDR3nt	CDR3aa
-	-	TRBV27	TRBJ1-2	TGTGCCAGCAGTTTAGGGAGGGGGAAGAACTATGGCTACACCTTC	CASSLGRGKNYGYTF
-	-	TRBV6-5	TRBJ1-2	TGTGCCAGCAGAGAGAACAGTGCTAACTATGGCTACACCTTC	CASRENSANYGYTF
-	once	TRBV5-1	TRBJ2-2	TGCGCCAGCAGACAGGAGCAGAACACCGGGGAGCTGTTTTTT	CASRQEQNTGELFF
-	-	TRBV6-5	TRBJ2-7	TGTGCCAGCGAGGCCTCTGGGGCAGGCGAGCAGTACTTC	CASEASGAGEQYF
-	few	TRBV5-8	TRBJ2-3	TGTGCCAGCAGCTTGGCCATGGGCCCAGATACGCAGTATTTT	CASSLAMGPDTQYF
TRBD1	once	TRBV11-2	TRBJ2-6	TGTGCCAGCAGCTTGACAGGGCAATCCTCTGGGGCCAACGTCCTGACTTTC	CASSLTGQSSGANVLTF
-	-	TRBV6-5	TRBJ1-1	TGTGCCAGCACCTACTGGACGGGGGACACTGAAGCTTTCTTT	CASTYWTGDTEAFF
-	-	TRBV4-1	TRBJ1-6	TGCGCCAGCAGCCAAGCCCCGGGGGTCTATAATTCACCCCTCCACTTT	CASSQAPGVYNSPLHF
-	once	TRBV18	TRBJ2-3	TGTGCCAGCTCACCAAGTTCGGGGTCAGATACGCAGTATTTT	CASSPSSGSDTQYF
TRBD1	-	TRBV20-1	TRBJ2-2	TGCAGTGCTAGTGGTACAGGACAGGGTACCACCGGGGAGCTGTTTTTT	CSASGTGQGTTGELFF
-	-	TRBV15	TRBJ1-5	TGTGCCACCAGCAGAGATAACTCTAGGAGCAATCAGCCCCAGCATTTT	CATSRDNSRSNQPQHF
TRBD1	-	TRBV19	TRBJ1-5	TGTGCCAGTACCGTGACAGGGTGGGGCAATCAGCCCCAGCATTTT	CASTVTGWGNQPQHF
-	-	TRBV19	TRBJ1-1	TGTGCCAGTAGTATAGAGGTCGGGATTGAAGCTTTCTTT	CASSIEVGIEAFF
TRBD1	few	TRBV28	TRBJ2-5	TGTGCCAGTAGGGACAGGGGCCAAGAGACCCAGTACTTC	CASRDRGQETQYF
-	-	TRBV6-5	TRBJ1-2	TGTGCCAGCACCAAAGGGGTTAACTATGGCTACACCTTC	CASTKGVNYGYTF
TRBD1	-	TRBV5-1	TRBJ1-2	TGCGCCAGCAGCTTGGCTAGACAGGGGTCGTCTGGCTACACCTTC	CASSLARQGSSGYTF
TRBD1	-	TRBV5-4	TRBJ1-5	TGTGCCAGCAGCTTGGGTGGGACAGGGTTGAGCAATCAGCCCCAGCATTTT	CASSLGGTGLSNQPQHF
TRBD1	-	TRBV18	TRBJ2-7	TGTGCCAGCTCACCACGAGGGACAGAGCCCTACGAGCAGTACTTC	CASSPRGTEPYEQYF
TRBD1	-	TRBV5-5	TRBJ2-7	TGTGCCAGCAGCACGGGACAGGGAATCTACGAGCAGTACTTC	CASSTGQGIYEQYF
TRBD1	-	TRBV4-3	TRBJ1-2	TGCGCCAGCAGCCAAGACCCGACAGGGACCTATGGCTACACCTTC	CASSQDPTGTYGYTF
-	once	TRBV27	TRBJ2-7	TGTGCCAGCAGAAGCGGAGGGACAGACTCCTACGAGCAGTACTTC	CASRSGGTDSYEQYF
-	-	TRBV6-5	TRBJ2-7	TGTGCCAGCAGTTACAGGGGCGACTACGAGCAGTACTTC	CASSYRGDYEQYF
-	-	TRBV7-8	TRBJ2-5	TGTGCCAGCAGCTTGGGGGCCCGAGAGACCCAGTACTTC	CASSLGARETQYF
-	few	TRBV7-9	TRBJ2-7	TGTGCCAGCAGCCCGGGGAAACTGGTCTACGAGCAGTACTTC	CASSPGKLVYEQYF
-	-	TRBV28	TRBJ1-5	TGTGCCAGCAGTATAAACCACGCCCAGTACAAGCATTTT	CASSINHAQYKHF
TRBD1	once	TRBV12-3/TRBV12-4	TRBJ1-2	TGTGCCAGCATCCGACAGGGAAGGGGAGGCTACACCTTC	CASIRQGRGGYTF
TRBD1	-	TRBV18	TRBJ1-2	TGTGCCAGCTCACCTTCCTACGACAGGGTCTATGGCTACACCTTC	CASSPSYDRVYGYTF
-	-	TRBV30	TRBJ1-4	TGTGCCTGGAGTGTACAGGTCAGGAATGAAAAACTGTTTTTT	CAWSVQVRNEKLFF
TRBD1	-	TRBV12-5	TRBJ2-7	TGTGCTAGTGGTTTGTGGACAGGGGCGTTCTACGAGCAGTACTTC	CASGLWTGAFYEQYF
TRBD1	-	TRBV7-9	TRBJ2-1	TGTGCCAGCAGCTTAGCCCCGACAGGGTTGGGTGAGCAGTTCTTC	CASSLAPTGLGEQFF
TRBD1	-	TRBV6-6	TRBJ1-3	TGTGCCAGCAGCCGAGGGGACAGGGCTGGAAACACCATATATTTT	CASSRGDRAGNTIYF
TRBD1	once	TRBV28	TRBJ1-2	TGTGCCAGCAGTTCCCAAGGGGGCGGAAAATATGGCTACACCTTC	CASSSQGGGKYGYTF
-	-	TRBV12-3/TRBV12-4	TRBJ2-7	TGTGCCAGCAGTTTAAGGAGGCAGGAGGAGCAGTACTTC	CASSLRRQEEQYF
TRBD1	-	TRBV27	TRBJ1-2	TGTGCCAGCAGTTCGGGACAGGGGGCGATGGGTATTTATGGCTACACCTTC	CASSSGQGAMGIYGYTF
TRBD2	few	TRBV7-9	TRBJ2-3	TGTGCCAGCAGCTCCGGGACTAGAGAGTATTTT	CASSSGTREYF
-	-	TRBV18	TRBJ2-2	TGTGCCAGCTCACCAATAATGACCGGGGAGCTGTTTTTT	CASSPIMTGELFF
-	-	TRBV7-8	TRBJ2-3	TGTGCCAGCAGCCGAGCCCGGACAGATACGCAGTATTTT	CASSRARTDTQYF